This T cell receptor (beta chain) was obtained from a study of metastatic and nonmetastatic thyroid tumors. Across the whole study: Repertoire data that came from the blood and tumor or nodule tissue of malignant and benign thyroid patients were compared.

Regarding the study as a whole: Compared with benign nodules, malignant thyroid tumors were reported to have significantly higher TCR beta diversity in both blood and tumor.

Germline V lookup: CDR1 SGHTA, CDR2 FQGNSA. The V end lost 1 base, the J end lost 6 bases, and 8 bases lay between the germline ends. This CDR3 contains 13 residues. This clone was seen repeatedly, ten times or more. Its matching antigen is unknown. Thyroid surgery was performed in patients who had received no treatment beforehand. TCRdb re-analyzed the PCR reads through MiXCR. The sample gives about 15,000 clones, roughly a third of which show up once; more than 9.5% is in the top ten. The clonotype was recovered from a male donor with papillary thyroid cancer or a benign thyroid nodule (not recorded which). Some clones in this sample may be carry-over from other donors' samples. The gene calls are TRBV7-2 and TRBJ2-3; the D is unclear. Sequenced: tumor tissue. The CDR3 DNA reads TGTGCCAGCAGCTTAGGTATGCGGGATACGCAGTATTTT. Protein sequence: CASSLGMRDTQYF.